This T cell receptor beta chain was obtained from a study of blood T cell repertoires in COVID-19. This table comes from immunoSEQ multiplex PCR, and its TCRdb copy is limited to in-frame clones, with some not included. Counted here are fewer than 300,000 clones, 85% to 90% occurring once; the ten biggest clones make up roughly 1.6%. V shed 4 bases, J shed 10 bases, and the junction held 11 bases outside the gene matches. CDR1 is MDHEN, CDR2 SYDVKM, per germline. The CDR3 spans 16 residues. This clonotype originated in a woman in her thirties or forties who had recovered from COVID-19. What was sequenced was peripheral blood. The chain joins TRBV28 to TRBJ1-6; the match to TRBD1 covers 9 bases. CDR3 coding DNA: TGTGCCAGCAGTTCCTCCCAGACAGGGGGTGGGTCACCCCTCCACTTT. It encodes CASSSSQTGGGSPLHF.